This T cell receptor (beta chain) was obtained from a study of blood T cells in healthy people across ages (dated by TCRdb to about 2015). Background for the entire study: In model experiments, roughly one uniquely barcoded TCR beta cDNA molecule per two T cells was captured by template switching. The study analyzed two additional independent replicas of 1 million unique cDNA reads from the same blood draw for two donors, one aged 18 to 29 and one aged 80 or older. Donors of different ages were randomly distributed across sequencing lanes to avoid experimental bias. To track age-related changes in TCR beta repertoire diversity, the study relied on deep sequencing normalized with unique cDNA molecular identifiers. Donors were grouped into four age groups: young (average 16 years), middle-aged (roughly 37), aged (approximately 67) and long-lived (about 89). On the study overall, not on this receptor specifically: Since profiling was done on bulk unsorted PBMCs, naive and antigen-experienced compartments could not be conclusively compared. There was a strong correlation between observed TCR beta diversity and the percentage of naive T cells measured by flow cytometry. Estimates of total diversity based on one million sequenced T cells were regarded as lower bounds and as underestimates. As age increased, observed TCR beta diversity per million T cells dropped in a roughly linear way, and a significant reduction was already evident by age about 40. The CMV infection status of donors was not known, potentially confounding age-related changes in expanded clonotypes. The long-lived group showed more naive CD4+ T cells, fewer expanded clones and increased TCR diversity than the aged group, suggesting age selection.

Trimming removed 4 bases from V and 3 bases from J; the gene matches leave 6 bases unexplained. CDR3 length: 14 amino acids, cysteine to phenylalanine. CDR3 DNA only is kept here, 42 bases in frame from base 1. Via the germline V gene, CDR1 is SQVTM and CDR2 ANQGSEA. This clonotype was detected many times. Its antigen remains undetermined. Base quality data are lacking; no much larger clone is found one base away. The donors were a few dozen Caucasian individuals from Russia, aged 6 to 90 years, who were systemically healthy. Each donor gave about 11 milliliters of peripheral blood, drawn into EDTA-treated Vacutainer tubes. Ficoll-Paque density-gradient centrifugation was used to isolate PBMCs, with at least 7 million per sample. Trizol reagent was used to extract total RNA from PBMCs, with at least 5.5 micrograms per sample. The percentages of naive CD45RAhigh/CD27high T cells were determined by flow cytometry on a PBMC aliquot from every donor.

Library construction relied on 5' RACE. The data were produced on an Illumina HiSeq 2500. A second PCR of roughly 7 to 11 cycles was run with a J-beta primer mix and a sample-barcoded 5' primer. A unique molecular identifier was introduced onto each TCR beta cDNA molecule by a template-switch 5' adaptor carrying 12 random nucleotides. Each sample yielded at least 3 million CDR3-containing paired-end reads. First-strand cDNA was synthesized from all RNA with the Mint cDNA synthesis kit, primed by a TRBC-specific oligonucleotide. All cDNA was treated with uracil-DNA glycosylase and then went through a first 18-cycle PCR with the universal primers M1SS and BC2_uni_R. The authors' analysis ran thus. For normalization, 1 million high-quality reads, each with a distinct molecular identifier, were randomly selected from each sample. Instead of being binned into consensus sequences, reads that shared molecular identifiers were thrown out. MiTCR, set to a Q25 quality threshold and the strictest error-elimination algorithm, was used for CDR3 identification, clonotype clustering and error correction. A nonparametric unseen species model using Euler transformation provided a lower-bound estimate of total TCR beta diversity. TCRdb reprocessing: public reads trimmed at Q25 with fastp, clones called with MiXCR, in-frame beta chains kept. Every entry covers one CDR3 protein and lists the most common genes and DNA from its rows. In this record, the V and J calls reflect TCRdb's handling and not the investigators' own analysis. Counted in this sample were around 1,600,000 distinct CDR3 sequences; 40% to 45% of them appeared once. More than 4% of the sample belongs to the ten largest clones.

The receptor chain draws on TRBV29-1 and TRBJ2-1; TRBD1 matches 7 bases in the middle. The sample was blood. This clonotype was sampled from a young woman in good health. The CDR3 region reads CSVAGQALYNEQFF. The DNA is TGCAGCGTTGCCGGACAGGCGCTCTACAATGAGCAGTTCTTC.